The 7 T cell receptor beta chains presented below share a single source sample, sequenced in a study of PD-1 blockade in classical Hodgkin lymphoma. Only in-frame clones appear in the TCRdb table, and some are missing; sequencing was by immunoSEQ multiplex PCR. Of fewer than 75,000 clones in the sample, 85% to 90% were seen once. With no exception, relapse followed autologous stem cell transplantation in all patients, and brentuximab vedotin exposure varied. The sequencing used peripheral blood mononuclear cells (PBMCs), collected before the second cycle of nivolumab. The receptor set was obtained from a human donor with classical Hodgkin lymphoma.

The V gene is TRBV7-7, the J gene TRBJ1-1; D uncertain. Germline loops: CDR1 SSHAT, CDR2 FNYEAQ (reference sequence). CDR3 length: 14 residues. V dropped 2 bases and J dropped 0 bases, with 7 bases sitting between them. The CDR3 here is CASSLSSLNTEAFF. The DNA of the CDR3 is TGTGCCAGCAGCTTAAGCAGTTTGAACACTGAAGCTTTCTTT.

This rearrangement joins TRBV7-9 to TRBJ1-1, with a weak D call TRBD1 (5 bases). This CDR3 has 15 amino acids. Germline CDR1 SEHNR, CDR2 FQNEAQ (reference sequence). V lost 1 base to trimming and J lost 0 bases, with 9 bases between them. The CDR3 spells CASSLVRGLNTEAFF. CDR3 DNA: TGTGCCAGCAGCTTAGTCCGGGGCTTGAACACTGAAGCTTTCTTT.

V and J are TRBV6-4 and TRBJ2-3, with D unresolved. This CDR3 is 13 amino acids long. CDR1 and CDR2 from the germline V gene are MRHNA and SNTAGT. Trimming pared 1 base from V and 6 bases from J, leaving 8 bases between. As DNA, the CDR3 is TGTGCCAGCAGTGACTGGGCTTCGGATACGCAGTATTTT. Translated, it gives CASSDWASDTQYF.

The chain combines TRBV5-1 with TRBJ1-4, with a weak D call TRBD1 (6 bases). The CDR3 spans 15 residues. Germline loops: CDR1 SGHRS, CDR2 YFSETQ. V lost 1 base and J 8 bases, leaving 15 bases between the germline ends. CDR3 sequence reads: CASSLYGGQGEKLFF. CDR3 DNA: TGCGCCAGCAGCTTGTACGGGGGGCAGGGCGAAAAACTGTTTTTT.

The V and J genes are TRBV28 and TRBJ2-1; D is ambiguous. Trimming removed 6 bases from V and 3 bases from J, with 12 bases in between. Germline V CDR1 and CDR2: MDHEN, SYDVKM. This CDR3 has 14 residues. The DNA for the CDR3 is TGTGCCAGCAGATCCCTTGAAATCTACAATGAGCAGTTCTTC. This translates into CASRSLEIYNEQFF.

The V gene is TRBV7-8, the J gene TRBJ1-5, with D unresolved. Germline loops: CDR1 SGHVS, CDR2 FQNEAQ. The CDR3 spans 14 residues. V was cut by 2 bases and J by 6 bases, with 11 bases left in between. The CDR3 DNA is TGTGCCAGCAGCTTATCCGTGGCGAGTCAGCCCCAGCATTTT. It specifies CASSLSVASQPQHF.

This CDR3 reads CASSFRTGMDTEAFF. The DNA for the CDR3 is TGCGCCAGCAGCTTTCGAACAGGGATGGACACTGAAGCTTTCTTT. This sequence joins TRBV5-1 and TRBJ1-1, with D maybe TRBD1 (6 bases). This CDR3 has 15 residues. The V end lost 2 bases, the J end lost 3 bases, and 14 bases lay between the germline ends. Per the germline V gene, CDR1 is SGHRS and CDR2 is YFSETQ. The full variable domain, rest sourced from reference TRBV5-1 and TRBJ1-1, is KAGVTQTPRYLIKTRGQQVTLSCSPISGHRSVSWYQQTPGQGLQFLFEYFSETQRNKGNFPGRFSGRQFSNSRSEMNVSTLELGDSALYLCASSFRTGMDTEAFFGQGTRLTVV.